This entry lists 17 T cell receptor beta chains sequenced from one sample in a study of T cells after yellow fever vaccination. TCRdb re-called the 5' RACE reads through MiXCR, storing one row per CDR3 protein. The data contain 500,000 to 650,000 distinct CDR3 sequences, roughly 14% of them singletons. Sequencing was performed on PBMCs, taken on the day of the yellow fever booster vaccination. Every receptor here comes from a man younger than 45 who received the YFV17D yellow fever vaccine.

The table lists this clonotype with a few counts. The gene calls are TRBV6-1 and TRBJ2-2; D not resolved. The CDR3 loop spans 14 amino acids. With 6 bases removed from V and 7 bases from J, the gap between germline ends came to 15 bases. Per germline, CDR1 MNHNS and CDR2 SASEGT. This chain's CDR3 is CASSHQGEVGELFF. The DNA for the CDR3 is TGTGCCAGCAGCCACCAAGGAGAAGTCGGGGAGCTGTTTTTT.

There are a few counts of this clonotype. V usage is TRBV6-2 or TRBV6-3 and J usage is TRBJ2-7, with 14 positions matching TRBD2. The germline CDR1 and CDR2 sequences are MNHEY and SVGEGT. V shed 5 bases, J shed 0 bases, and the junction held 6 bases outside the gene matches. The CDR3 is 17 residues long. CDR3 sequence (DNA): TGTGCCAGCAGTCTGACTAGCGGGAGGGCCATCTCCTACGAGCAGTACTTC. Encoded protein: CASSLTSGRAISYEQYF.

This clonotype has a handful of counts. The rearrangement links TRBV20-1 to TRBJ1-1, with D perhaps matching TRBD1 (6 bases). Germline V lookup: CDR1 DFQATT, CDR2 SNEGSKA (reference sequence). V was trimmed by 3 bases and J by 10 bases, leaving 18 bases between them. The CDR3 sequence is 13 residues long. As DNA, the CDR3 is TGCAGTGCTAGCCCCGGGACAAAGGGAACAGCTTTCTTT. The encoded protein is CSASPGTKGTAFF.

The CDR3 region has the DNA TGCAGTGCTAACCGGGACAACTACGAGCAGTACTTC. This codes for CSANRDNYEQYF. V and J are TRBV20-1 and TRBJ2-7; the D gene is possibly TRBD1 (6 bases). This CDR3 contains 12 residues. Germline-derived CDR1 and CDR2 are DFQATT and SNEGSKA (reference sequence). The ends were cut back, 4 bases at V and 3 bases at J, with 10 bases in the middle.

The chain links TRBV30 to TRBJ1-2; D is unclear. Trimming removed 0 bases at V and 5 bases at J, with 7 bases between. Looked up from germline, CDR1 is GTSNPN and CDR2 is SVGIG (reference sequence). The CDR3 is made up of 12 amino acids. The CDR3 sequence is CAWSVAIYGYTF. For the CDR3, the DNA is TGTGCCTGGAGTGTTGCCATTTATGGCTACACCTTC.

The chain couples TRBV7-9 to TRBJ2-1; the match to TRBD1 covers 7 bases. With V trimmed by 3 bases and J by 10 bases, 6 bases remained unmatched. CDR3 size: 13 residues. The V gene's germline CDR1 is SEHNR and CDR2 FQNEAQ (reference sequence). CDR3: CASSLGPGQEQFF. The DNA of the CDR3 is TGTGCCAGCAGCTTGGGACCGGGACAGGAGCAGTTCTTC.

This clonotype has only a few counts. The V gene is TRBV4-3, the J gene TRBJ2-3; 10 bases match TRBD1. From germline, CDR1 is LGHNA and CDR2 YSLEER. After removal of 4 bases from V and 5 bases from J, the junction contained 3 bases not matched to a gene. The CDR3 contains 14 residues. For the CDR3, the DNA is TGCGCCAGCAGCCGGACAGGGGGTTTAGATACGCAGTATTTT. It codes for CASSRTGGLDTQYF.

This clonotype has more than one count but fewer than ten. The chain joins TRBV20-1 to TRBJ2-5, with D perhaps matching TRBD2 (6 bases). V lost 6 bases and J 5 bases, leaving 19 bases between the germline ends. The germline V gene encodes CDR1 DFQATT and CDR2 SNEGSKA (reference sequence). The CDR3 covers 14 residues. As DNA, the CDR3 is TGCAGTGCCAGCCGGGGTGGAGGGAGGGAGACCCAGTACTTC. Translating gives CSASRGGGRETQYF.

The chain employs TRBV20-1 and TRBJ2-3; D remains unclear. Germline V CDR1 and CDR2: DFQATT, SNEGSKA (reference sequence). CDR3 size: 16 residues. V lost 1 base to trimming and J lost 1 base, with 15 bases between them. CDR3 coding DNA: TGCAGTGCTAGAGTTTCCTTTGGGGTCCGCACAGATACGCAGTATTTT. This encodes CSARVSFGVRTDTQYF.

This clonotype was picked up a small number of times. The rearrangement links TRBV19 to TRBJ2-1; TRBD2 matches at 7 bases. CDR3 length: 14 amino acids. CDR1 is LNHDA, CDR2 SQIVND, per germline (reference sequence). V lost 5 bases and J lost 5; bases outside the gene matches: 6. DNA for the CDR3: TGTGCCAGTAGTGCGTGGACTAGAAACAATGAGCAGTTCTTC. It is translated as CASSAWTRNNEQFF. The whole variable domain, filled in from reference TRBV19 and TRBJ2-1, reads DGGITQSPKYLFRKEGQNVTLSCEQNLNHDAMYWYRQDPGQGLRLIYYSQIVNDFQKGDIAEGYSVSREKKESFPLTVTSAQKNPTAFYLCASSAWTRNNEQFFGPGTRLTVL.

The chain couples TRBV7-9 to TRBJ1-2; TRBD1 matches at 12 bases. V lost 5 bases to trimming and J lost 7 bases; unmatched junction nucleotides: 8. CDR1 SEHNR and CDR2 FQNEAQ come from the germline V gene (reference sequence). There are 15 residues in the CDR3. CDR3 protein: CASSHDGTGGFGYTF. The CDR3 nucleotides are TGTGCCAGCAGCCACGACGGGACAGGGGGCTTTGGCTACACCTTC.

This clonotype was seen only a few times. The genes are TRBV12-3 or TRBV12-4 and TRBJ1-1, with D unclear. The CDR3 totals 14 residues. V dropped 8 bases and J dropped 2 bases, with 15 bases sitting between them. CDR3 loop: CASVDKTPNTEAFF. CDR3 DNA: TGTGCCAGCGTTGATAAGACACCCAACACTGAAGCTTTCTTT.

In its sample, this clonotype was seen once. V usage is TRBV6-1 and J usage is TRBJ1-2; perhaps TRBD1 as D (5 bases). Trimming removed 6 bases from V and 5 bases from J, with 13 bases in between. The CDR3 contains 13 residues. The V gene's germline CDR1 is MNHNS and CDR2 SASEGT. CDR3 sequence (DNA): TGTGCCAGCAGAACGACAGCTTATTATGGCTACACCTTC. This codes for CASRTTAYYGYTF.

This clonotype was observed a few times. The CDR3: CASSYQGQETQYF. The CDR3 DNA follows: TGTGCCAGCAGTTATCAGGGCCAGGAGACCCAGTACTTC. The J gene is TRBJ2-5, the V gene TRBV6-5; possibly TRBD1 for D (5 bases). CDR1 MNHEY and CDR2 SVGAGI come from the germline V gene. Deletions cut 3 bases from V and 5 bases from J, with 10 bases between. This CDR3 comprises 13 residues.

Turning to this clonotype: A much larger clone lies a single base off, so this may be a read error. V and J are TRBV5-1 and TRBJ2-3; TRBD1 or TRBD2 may be the D gene (5 bases each). From germline, CDR1 is SGHRS and CDR2 YFSETQ. The CDR3 loop spans 14 amino acids. V lost 0 bases and J lost 4, with 9 bases in between. The CDR3 sequence: CASSLEVGADTQYF. The CDR3 nucleotides are TGCGCCAGCAGCTTGGAAGTGGGGGCAGATACGCAGTATTTT.

V is TRBV5-1 and J is TRBJ2-7; D may be TRBD1 (6 bases). With 7 bases removed from V and 2 bases from J, the gap between germline ends came to 16 bases. Germline V CDR1 and CDR2: SGHRS, YFSETQ. The CDR3 length is 14 residues. CDR3: CASRRTGTTYEQYF. In DNA form, the CDR3 reads TGCGCCAGCCGTCGGACCGGGACAACCTACGAGCAGTACTTC.

The chain carries TRBV14 and TRBJ2-1; D is uncertain. Between the trimmed V and J ends, which lost 4 bases and 9 bases, there was a span of 10 bases. Per the germline V gene, CDR1 is SGHDN and CDR2 is FVKESK. The CDR3 is 12 amino acids. The CDR3 bases are TGTGCCAGCAGCCCGTACAGAGGTGAGCAGTTCTTC. Protein product: CASSPYRGEQFF.